The T cell receptor beta chain under discussion was sequenced for a study of a mutant IDH1 vaccine in newly diagnosed glioma. Study overall: Earlier therapy was either radiotherapy, temozolomide, or both, and most got both.

Time point in this sample: baseline, week 1 (first vaccination visit). Treatment specified: pre-vaccination baseline after standard-of-care therapy. Patients carried new grade 3 or 4 IDH1-mutant astrocytomas lacking nuclear ATRX. TCRdb's copy holds only in-frame clones and misses some; the assay was immunoSEQ multiplex PCR. The sample shows under 90,000 clones, 79% of them seen only once. Findings and limits, study-wide: Pseudoprogression showed no apparent link to changes in top peripheral T cell clonotypes. Most patients, approximately 93%, showed vaccine-induced immune responses.

Germline assignment: CDR1 SEHNR and CDR2 FQNEAQ (reference sequence). Trimming cost V 5 bases and J 7 bases, with 15 bases left between them. This CDR3 spans 14 amino acids. By share, this clone ranks as medium-sized. What it binds is unknown. Sequenced here: PBMCs, sampled from a glioma patient treated with radiotherapy, temozolomide or both. The receptor comes from a man in his forties or fifties with glioma. The V and J genes are TRBV7-9 and TRBJ1-5; D is uncertain. This chain's CDR3 is CASSTLGSDQPQHF. CDR3 bases: TGTGCCAGCAGCACACTCGGGTCGGACCAGCCCCAGCATTTT.